A single sample gave rise to the 17 T cell receptor beta chains below, sequenced in a study of identical twins. TCRdb reanalysed the 5' RACE reads using MiXCR and keeps one entry per CDR3 protein. The table includes about 730,000 distinct CDR3 sequences, approximately 22% detected once. These same records also appear under a second study, on T cells expressing NK-cell markers.

The specimen sequenced was PBMCs. These receptors all stem from a woman in her late teens or twenties in good health.

This clonotype was counted only a few times. This chain connects TRBV20-1 to TRBJ2-7; 9 bases agree with TRBD2. V dropped 6 bases and J dropped 7; count of bases not matched to a gene: 16. CDR3 length: 15 residues. CDR1 and CDR2 from the germline V gene are DFQATT and SNEGSKA (reference sequence). CDR3 sequence reads: CSAEPGLAGSGEQYF. The DNA for the CDR3 is TGCAGTGCCGAGCCCGGGCTAGCGGGGTCGGGGGAGCAGTACTTC.

The chain links TRBV11-2 to TRBJ2-1; the match to TRBD2 covers 16 bases. Trimming removed 5 bases from V and 6 bases from J; junction bases left unmatched: 13. In germline, CDR1 is SGHAT, CDR2 FQNNGV. This CDR3 spans 19 amino acids. The CDR3 loop reads CASSVPPGTSGGAVNEQFF. The CDR3 region has the DNA TGTGCCAGCAGCGTTCCCCCCGGGACTAGCGGGGGGGCCGTCAATGAGCAGTTCTTC.

The rearrangement joins TRBV2 to TRBJ2-3, with 10 nucleotides matching TRBD1. The CDR3 has 15 amino acids. Unmatched junction bases numbered 5, after V lost 3 bases and J lost 5 bases. Germline loops: CDR1 SNHLY, CDR2 FYNNEI. DNA for the CDR3: TGTGCCAGCAGTGATGTCGGGACAGGGGTAGATACGCAGTATTTT. Translation: CASSDVGTGVDTQYF.

This clonotype was seen a few times. V usage is TRBV9 and J usage is TRBJ2-1; D gene unclear. The CDR3 consists of 13 residues. CDR1 and CDR2 (germline): SGDLS, YYNGEE. V lost 0 bases and J lost 9, with 10 bases in between. CDR3 amino acids: CASSVDADLEQFF. CDR3 bases: TGTGCCAGCAGCGTAGATGCAGATCTTGAGCAGTTCTTC.

The V call is TRBV12-3 or TRBV12-4, the J call TRBJ2-3; D gene uncertain. V gave up 4 bases and J gave up 0 bases, with 8 bases separating them. There are 14 residues in the CDR3. CDR3 bases: TGTGCCAGCAGTTCGGGCAGTAGCACAGATACGCAGTATTTT. Protein sequence: CASSSGSSTDTQYF.

V gene TRBV5-1 combines with J gene TRBJ2-7; 9 bases line up with TRBD1. Germline V lookup: CDR1 SGHRS, CDR2 YFSETQ. The trim removed 0 bases at V and 3 bases at J, leaving 7 bases unmatched. The CDR3 totals 16 residues. This CDR3 reads CASSLGPPGQGYEQYF. Here the CDR3 DNA reads TGCGCCAGCAGCTTGGGCCCTCCGGGACAGGGCTACGAGCAGTACTTC.

This sequence joins TRBV5-1 and TRBJ2-3, with D tentatively TRBD2 (7 bases). The germline gives CDR1 SGHRS, CDR2 YFSETQ. V was shortened by 3 bases and J by 4 bases, with 12 bases between the two germline ends. The CDR3 extends over 14 amino acids. In DNA, the CDR3 is TGCGCCAGCAGCTCCGTGGGGGGGCCAGATACGCAGTATTTT. Its translation: CASSSVGGPDTQYF.

This clonotype was counted at least ten times. V usage is TRBV20-1 and J usage is TRBJ2-1, with a weak D call TRBD2 (6 bases). V was clipped by 2 bases and J by 2 bases, with 10 bases between them. From germline, CDR1 is DFQATT and CDR2 SNEGSKA (reference sequence). The CDR3 is made up of 14 amino acids. This CDR3 reads CSARLLATYNEQFF. The CDR3 DNA reads TGCAGTGCTAGATTACTAGCCACCTACAATGAGCAGTTCTTC.

This clonotype was counted only a few times. The gene calls are TRBV29-1 and TRBJ1-2; D uncertain. Germline CDR1 and CDR2: SQVTM and ANQGSEA. CDR3 length equals 12 residues. Trimming cost V 2 bases and J 3 bases, with 7 bases left between them. For the CDR3, the DNA is TGCAGCGTTGAAAGTAGGCACTATGGCTACACCTTC. This gives the protein CSVESRHYGYTF. Based on the CDR3 plus reference TRBV29-1 and TRBJ1-2, the full variable domain is SAVISQKPSRDICQRGTSLTIQCQVDSQVTMMFWYRQQPGQSLTLIATANQGSEATYESGFVIDKFPISRPNLTFSTLTVSNMSPEDSSIYLCSVESRHYGYTFGSGTRLTVV.

The CDR3 coding sequence is TGTGCCACCAGCAGAGGGGCCAGGGGGCTTACTGGGGCCAACGTCCTGACTTTC. Translated, it gives CATSRGARGLTGANVLTF. The rearrangement links TRBV15 to TRBJ2-6, with 8 bases fitting TRBD1. V shed 1 base, J shed 2 bases, and the junction held 7 bases outside the gene matches. CDR1 is LNHNV and CDR2 is YYDKDF in the germline V gene (reference sequence). The CDR3 runs to 18 residues.

Only a few counts were recorded for this clonotype. The chain couples TRBV12-3 or TRBV12-4 to TRBJ2-2; D possibly uses TRBD1 or TRBD2 (5 bases each). This CDR3 has 16 amino acids. Trimming cost V 6 bases and J 2 bases, with 16 bases left between them. The CDR3 DNA reads TGTGCCAGCAGCGAGAATGGGGGTAGTAACACCGGGGAGCTGTTTTTT. This translates into CASSENGGSNTGELFF.

This sequence joins TRBV29-1 and TRBJ2-1; the D gene is possibly TRBD1 (6 bases). The CDR3 extends over 12 amino acids. Germline CDR1 is SQVTM and CDR2 is ANQGSEA. The ends were cut back, 7 bases at V and 4 bases at J, with 11 bases in the middle. CDR3 protein: CSGWTDYNEQFF. The CDR3 DNA reads TGCAGCGGATGGACAGATTACAATGAGCAGTTCTTC.

The V gene is TRBV10-3, the J gene TRBJ2-1; 8 positions agree with TRBD2. This CDR3 has 12 amino acids. V dropped 11 bases and J dropped 10; count of bases not matched to a gene: 10. Germline V gene lookup returns CDR1 ENHRY and CDR2 SYGVKD. In DNA, the CDR3 is TGTGCCTCGACTAGCGCGGCCGACGAGCAGTTCTTC. Encoded protein: CASTSAADEQFF.

This clonotype was detected only a few times. The chain carries TRBV10-1 and TRBJ2-7; 7 bases agree with TRBD1. The ends lost 3 bases at V and 3 bases at J; junction bases unmatched: 2. The CDR3 contains 13 residues. The germline CDR1 and CDR2 sequences are WNHNN and SYGVQD (reference sequence). This CDR3 reads CASSDGQDYEQYF. CDR3 nucleotides: TGCGCCAGCAGTGACGGACAGGACTACGAGCAGTACTTC.

In this sample, this clonotype turned up a few times. CDR3 amino acids: CASRGQGTTNEQYF. The CDR3 bases are TGCGCCAGCAGAGGGCAAGGCACAACGAACGAGCAGTACTTC. The chain joins TRBV5-1 to TRBJ2-7; D unresolved. CDR1 and CDR2 from the germline V gene are SGHRS and YFSETQ. This CDR3 has 14 amino acids. With 5 bases removed from V and 5 bases from J, the gap between germline ends came to 17 bases.

V gene TRBV18 combines with J gene TRBJ1-1, with D hard to call. From germline, CDR1 is KGHSH and CDR2 LQKENI. Trimming pared 0 bases from V and 1 base from J, leaving 9 bases between. There are 15 residues in the CDR3. CDR3 loop: CASSPPAAANTEAFF. The CDR3 coding sequence is TGTGCCAGCTCACCACCGGCGGCAGCGAACACTGAAGCTTTCTTT.

This clonotype was counted only a few times. The chain carries TRBV29-1 and TRBJ2-1, with TRBD2 matching over 10 bases. V lost 5 bases, J lost 4 bases, and 5 bases stayed unmatched. Germline CDR1 and CDR2: SQVTM and ANQGSEA. This CDR3 is 14 amino acids long. As DNA, the CDR3 is TGCAGCGTTTCCTTAGCGGGGGGATACAATGAGCAGTTCTTC. Protein: CSVSLAGGYNEQFF.